The entry below gives a single TCR beta chain sequence along with its context. This entry is derived from a study of T cell changes during pregnancy in multiple sclerosis. This table comes from immunoSEQ multiplex PCR, and its TCRdb copy is limited to in-frame clones, with some not included. This sample yields tens of thousands of clones, of which more than 85% are seen a single time; more than 0.6% belongs to the top ten. The origin of this receptor is a female donor with multiple sclerosis, enrolled in a pregnancy study. The sample in question was CD4+ T cells from peripheral blood mononuclear cells, obtained in the third trimester of pregnancy.

DNA for the CDR3: TGCAGCGGTATGGACAGACTATACAATGAGCAGTTCTTC. It codes for CSGMDRLYNEQFF. This sequence joins TRBV29-1 and TRBJ2-1, with TRBD1 as a possible D gene (6 bases). The CDR3 spans 13 residues. Germline V gene lookup returns CDR1 SQVTM and CDR2 ANQGSEA. The V and J ends lost 7 bases and 4 bases respectively, with 14 bases between them.